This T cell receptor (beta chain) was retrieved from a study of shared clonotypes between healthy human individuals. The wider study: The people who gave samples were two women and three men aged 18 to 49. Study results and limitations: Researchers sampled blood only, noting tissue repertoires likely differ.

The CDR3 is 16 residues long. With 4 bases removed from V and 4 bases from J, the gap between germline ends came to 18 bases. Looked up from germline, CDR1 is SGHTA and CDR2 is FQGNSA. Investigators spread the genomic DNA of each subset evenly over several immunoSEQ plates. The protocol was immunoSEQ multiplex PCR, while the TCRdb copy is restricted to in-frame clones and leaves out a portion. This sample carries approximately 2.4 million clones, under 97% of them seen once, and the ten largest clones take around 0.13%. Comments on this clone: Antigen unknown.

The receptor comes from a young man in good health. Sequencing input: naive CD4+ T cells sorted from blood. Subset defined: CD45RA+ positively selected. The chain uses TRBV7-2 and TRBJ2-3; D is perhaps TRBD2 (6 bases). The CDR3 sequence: CASSYRTWGESDTQYF. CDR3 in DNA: TGTGCCAGCAGCTACCGGACTTGGGGGGAGTCAGATACGCAGTATTTT.